This TCR beta chain came from a study of blood T cell repertoires in COVID-19. In the study overall: Whether acute or convalescent, the COVID-19 samples came from the United States, Italy and Spain.

Per the study methods: Amplified reference gene primers provided the basis for estimating nucleated cell counts. The data were produced by immunoSEQ multiplex PCR, yet TCRdb's version contains in-frame clones alone and is incomplete. The V and J calls and clone size come from that table; D and trimming were worked out from the DNA. The profile shows 75,000 to 80,000 clones, 88% of them singletons. Germline V gene lookup returns CDR1 SQVTM and CDR2 ANQGSEA. With V trimmed by 4 bases and J by 4 bases, 3 bases remained unmatched. The CDR3 is made up of 13 amino acids. This TCR was recovered from a human donor in a cohort sampled during active COVID-19. The V and J genes are TRBV29-1 and TRBJ1-1; 10 nucleotides agree with TRBD1. Sample: peripheral blood. The CDR3 here is CSVAGTGVTEAFF. CDR3 nucleotides: TGCAGCGTTGCGGGGACAGGGGTCACTGAAGCTTTCTTT.